This T cell receptor beta chain came from a study of cytomegalovirus exposure and HLA in healthy donors. The PCR employed 60 Vbeta primers together with 13 Jbeta primers. Produced via immunoSEQ multiplex PCR; TCRdb's table is partial and in-frame only. The sample has approximately 170,000 clones; 75% to 90% are singletons. Trimming removed 5 bases at V and 2 bases at J, with 14 bases between. The V gene's germline CDR1 is MDHEN and CDR2 SYDVKM. The CDR3 is 15 residues long. V usage is TRBV28 and J usage is TRBJ2-3; TRBD1 might be the D (6 bases). This receptor was taken from a middle-aged man in good health and CMV-seropositive. The sequenced material came from PBMCs. The CDR3: CASSPNREDTDTQYF. As DNA, the CDR3 is TGTGCCAGCAGTCCTAACAGGGAAGACACAGATACGCAGTATTTT.